These 25 T cell receptor beta chains were sequenced from one sample in a study of OX40 agonist ivuxolimab in advanced cancers. Assay: immunoSEQ multiplex PCR; the TCRdb copy retains only in-frame clones and omits some. The sample yields under 200,000 clones, 85% to 95% seen once. The source material was CD4+ or CD8+ T cells sorted from blood, sampled in a trial of the OX40 agonist ivuxolimab. The receptors derive from an adult with an advanced solid tumor such as melanoma, head and neck, liver or kidney cancer.

The V call is TRBV4-1, the J call TRBJ2-6; 9 bases align to TRBD1. The CDR3 has 17 residues. V lost 5 bases and J lost 0; bases outside the gene matches: 5. Germline V gives CDR1 MGHRA, CDR2 YSYEKL. The CDR3 sequence: CASSSPGQGSGANVLTF. The CDR3 nucleotides read TGCGCCAGCAGCTCCCCGGGACAGGGCTCTGGGGCCAACGTCCTGACTTTC.

V gene TRBV9 combines with J gene TRBJ1-5, with D possibly matching TRBD1 (6 bases). The CDR3 covers 16 residues. The V gene's germline CDR1 is SGDLS and CDR2 YYNGEE. V shed 2 bases and J shed 2 bases, with 14 bases lying between them. CDR3 nucleotides: TGTGCCAGCAGCGTTGGGGCGGCAGGGGGCAATCAGCCCCAGCATTTT. It specifies CASSVGAAGGNQPQHF. The variable domain in full, completed from reference TRBV9 and TRBJ1-5, reads DSGVTQTPKHLITATGQRVTLRCSPRSGDLSVYWYQQSLDQGLQFLIQYYNGEERAKGNILERFSAQQFPDLHSELNLSSLELGDSALYFCASSVGAAGGNQPQHFGDGTRLSIL.

This sequence joins TRBV19 and TRBJ1-3; no definite D call. Germline-derived CDR1 and CDR2 are LNHDA and SQIVND (reference sequence). The germline V and J ends were trimmed by 5 bases and 0 bases, with 14 bases remaining between them. The CDR3 is 16 amino acids. DNA of the CDR3: TGTGCCAGTAGTCCCCGGGTAGAACGCTCTGGAAACACCATATATTTT. This sequence encodes CASSPRVERSGNTIYF.

The chain carries TRBV7-9 and TRBJ2-1; 7 bases match TRBD2. The CDR3 is 14 residues long. Trimming removed 1 base from V and 8 bases from J; junction bases left unmatched: 5. Germline assignment: CDR1 SEHNR and CDR2 FQNEAQ (reference sequence). The CDR3 DNA is TGTGCCAGCAGCTTAGGGCAGACTAGCCATGAGCAGTTCTTC. Amino acid sequence: CASSLGQTSHEQFF. Full variable domain (rest looked up from reference TRBV7-9 and TRBJ2-1): DTGVSQNPRHKITKRGQNVTFRCDPISEHNRLYWYRQTLGQGPEFLTYFQNEAQLEKSRLLSDRFSAERPKGSFSTLEIQRTEQGDSAMYLCASSLGQTSHEQFFGPGTRLTVL.

CDR3 sequence reads: CASSPRSAATNEKLFF. CDR3 DNA: TGTGCCAGCAGCCCCCGGTCGGCGGCAACTAATGAAAAACTGTTTTTT. This sequence joins TRBV7-2 and TRBJ1-4; D unresolved. CDR1 and CDR2 from the germline V gene are SGHTA and FQGNSA. This CDR3 is built from 16 residues. V gave up 5 bases and J gave up 0 bases, with 13 bases separating them.

This clone was counted a single time. V and J are TRBV2 and TRBJ1-5, with D hard to call. CDR1 is SNHLY, CDR2 FYNNEI, per germline. The CDR3 has 14 residues. The V end lost 5 bases, the J end lost 3 bases, and 11 bases lay between the germline ends. CDR3 sequence: CASSPDAANQPQHF. CDR3 DNA: TGTGCCAGCAGTCCGGACGCGGCCAATCAGCCCCAGCATTTT.

V is TRBV7-6 and J is TRBJ2-2; no clear D. The CDR3 has 14 residues. V dropped 0 bases and J dropped 7 bases, with 9 bases sitting between them. CDR1 and CDR2 (germline): SGHVS, FNYEAQ. The CDR3 protein is CASSLAGVLGELFF. In DNA form, the CDR3 reads TGTGCCAGCAGCTTAGCCGGCGTCCTCGGGGAGCTGTTTTTT.

The chain recombines TRBV12-5 with TRBJ2-2; 8 bases align to TRBD2. The CDR3 extends over 16 amino acids. Germline lookup yields CDR1 LGHNT and CDR2 FRNRAP. Trimming took 2 bases from V and 6 from J; bases not matched to a gene: 8. The CDR3 spells CASGLTSGASPGELFF. CDR3 nucleotides: TGTGCTAGTGGTTTGACTAGCGGAGCCTCCCCCGGGGAGCTGTTTTTT.

This sequence joins TRBV6-4 and TRBJ1-2, with a weak D call TRBD1 (6 bases). V gave up 4 bases and J gave up 4 bases, with 10 bases separating them. This CDR3 comprises 13 residues. The germline V gene has CDR1 MRHNA and CDR2 SNTAGT. CDR3: CASSGGGPYGYTF. Written as DNA, the CDR3 is TGTGCCAGCAGTGGAGGGGGGCCCTATGGCTACACCTTC.

The chain is built from TRBV7-9 and TRBJ1-2; D gene unclear. CDR1 SEHNR and CDR2 FQNEAQ come from the germline V gene (reference sequence). The CDR3 runs to 11 residues. V lost 7 bases and J lost 2, with 5 bases in between. The CDR3 DNA reads as TGTGCCAGCATCGGAAACTATGGCTACACCTTC. Protein product: CASIGNYGYTF.

The V call is TRBV7-2, the J call TRBJ2-1; a weak D match, TRBD2 (6 bases). Germline-derived CDR1 and CDR2 are SGHTA and FQGNSA. The CDR3 length is 16 residues. V gave up 3 bases and J gave up 7 bases, with 19 bases separating them. CDR3 in DNA: TGTGCCAGCAGCTTTTTGGCCGGACTATGGGTTAATGAGCAGTTCTTC. The encoded protein is CASSFLAGLWVNEQFF. Based on the CDR3 plus reference TRBV7-2 and TRBJ2-1, the full variable domain is GAGVSQSPSNKVTEKGKDVELRCDPISGHTALYWYRQSLGQGLEFLIYFQGNSAPDKSGLPSDRFSAERTGGSVSTLTIQRTQQEDSAVYLCASSFLAGLWVNEQFFGPGTRLTVL.

This clone was observed a single time. This chain joins TRBV7-9 and TRBJ2-5, with 11 bases identical to TRBD1. CDR3 length: 16 amino acids. CDR1 SEHNR and CDR2 FQNEAQ come from the germline V gene (reference sequence). V shed 3 bases, J shed 1 base, and the junction held 4 bases outside the gene matches. The CDR3: CASSFVGTGGQETQYF. The CDR3 nucleotides are TGTGCCAGCAGCTTCGTAGGGACAGGGGGCCAAGAGACCCAGTACTTC.

The rearrangement joins TRBV7-2 to TRBJ1-2, with unresolved D. Looked up from germline, CDR1 is SGHTA and CDR2 is FQGNSA. This CDR3 is 12 amino acids long. V was pared by 0 bases and J by 6 bases, with 5 bases between. CDR3 region: CASSLASNGYTF. Written as DNA, the CDR3 is TGTGCCAGCAGCTTAGCCTCCAATGGCTACACCTTC.

The genes are TRBV7-2 and TRBJ2-7; D might be TRBD1 or TRBD2, each matching 6 bases. Looked up from germline, CDR1 is SGHTA and CDR2 is FQGNSA. The CDR3 is 16 amino acids. The V and J ends lost 3 bases and 0 bases respectively, with 15 bases between them. In DNA, the CDR3 is TGTGCCAGCAGCTTCGGGAAAGGGGGGAGCTCCTACGAGCAGTACTTC. It yields the protein CASSFGKGGSSYEQYF.

This rearrangement joins TRBV5-1 to TRBJ2-4; TRBD1 might be the D (6 bases). CDR1 and CDR2 from the germline V gene are SGHRS and YFSETQ. The CDR3 totals 13 residues. Trimming removed 3 bases from V and 5 bases from J, with 9 bases in between. CDR3 DNA sequence: TGCGCCAGCAGCTCAGGACAGCAAAACATTCAGTACTTC. Its translation: CASSSGQQNIQYF.

The J gene is TRBJ2-1, the V gene TRBV4-3; TRBD2 matches at 8 bases. Germline V gives CDR1 LGHNA, CDR2 YSLEER. After removal of 3 bases from V and 8 bases from J, the junction contained 9 bases not matched to a gene. The CDR3 runs to 15 residues. CDR3 amino acids: CASSHSGTRSDEQFF. In DNA, the CDR3 is TGCGCCAGCAGCCACTCCGGGACTAGAAGCGATGAGCAGTTCTTC.

V and J are TRBV12-5 and TRBJ2-4; 7 positions agree with TRBD1. The CDR3 sequence is 17 residues long. Unmatched junction bases numbered 5, after V lost 0 bases and J lost 0 bases. Germline assignment: CDR1 LGHNT and CDR2 FRNRAP. The CDR3 DNA is TGTGCTAGTGGTTTGGTAATCAACAGGGGAGCCAAAAACATTCAGTACTTC. Translation gives CASGLVINRGAKNIQYF.

The rearrangement links TRBV18 to TRBJ1-1, with D possibly TRBD1 on 6 matching bases. This CDR3 is 14 amino acids long. Per germline, CDR1 KGHSH and CDR2 LQKENI. Deletions cut 3 bases from V and 6 bases from J, with 14 bases between. In DNA form, the CDR3 reads TGTGCCAGCTCACCGTTGCGACAGGACCCTGAAGCTTTCTTT. It specifies CASSPLRQDPEAFF.

J is TRBJ1-1 and V is TRBV6-6, with D perhaps TRBD1 (5 bases). Trimming removed 3 bases at V and 1 base at J, with 6 bases between. There are 13 residues in the CDR3. CDR1 MNHNY and CDR2 SVGAGI come from the germline V gene (reference sequence). Written as DNA, the CDR3 is TGTGCCAGCAGTTATGGGGGGAACACTGAAGCTTTCTTT. Translating gives CASSYGGNTEAFF.

The gene calls are TRBV28 and TRBJ2-7, with 9 positions matching TRBD2. Germline V CDR1 and CDR2: MDHEN, SYDVKM. The CDR3 is 14 residues long. With V trimmed by 2 bases and J by 7 bases, 6 bases remained unmatched. The DNA for the CDR3 is TGTGCCAGCAGTTTAATGGCGGGAGGGGGGGAGCAGTACTTC. Amino acid sequence: CASSLMAGGGEQYF.

This sequence joins TRBV7-8 and TRBJ2-2, with D unresolved. Looked up from germline, CDR1 is SGHVS and CDR2 is FQNEAQ. The length of the CDR3 is 16 residues. V was pared by 1 base and J by 1 base, with 10 bases between. The CDR3 region is CASSLGTFLNTGELFF. CDR3 nucleotide sequence: TGTGCCAGCAGCTTAGGAACTTTTTTGAACACCGGGGAGCTGTTTTTT.

The chain uses TRBV5-1 and TRBJ1-4; no reliable D call. The CDR3 length is 15 residues. CDR1 is SGHRS, CDR2 YFSETQ, per germline. Trimming cost V 4 bases and J 4 bases, with 14 bases left between them. CDR3 DNA: TGCGCCAGCAGCCCTGACGTACTTAATAATGAAAAACTGTTTTTT. Translation: CASSPDVLNNEKLFF.

This chain uses TRBV5-1 with TRBJ1-2; no reliable D call. Deletions cut 0 bases from V and 3 bases from J, with 3 bases between. CDR1 and CDR2 (germline): SGHRS, YFSETQ. The CDR3 extends over 12 amino acids. The CDR3 DNA reads TGCGCCAGCAGCTTGGGGGACTATGGCTACACCTTC. Residues: CASSLGDYGYTF.

The rearrangement uses TRBV10-3 and TRBJ2-7, with 9 nucleotides matching TRBD2. Germline values: CDR1 ENHRY, CDR2 SYGVKD. The CDR3 is 14 amino acids. J was trimmed by 0 bases and V by 7 bases; bases with no gene match: 4. CDR3 sequence reads: CAITRGLASYEQYF. CDR3 in DNA: TGTGCCATCACGAGGGGACTAGCCTCCTACGAGCAGTACTTC.

V usage is TRBV6-6 and J usage is TRBJ1-1, with D uncertain. The CDR3 consists of 14 residues. CDR1 and CDR2 from the germline V gene are MNHNY and SVGAGI (reference sequence). Trimming shortened V by 2 bases and J by 1 base, and 8 bases separated the two germline ends. In DNA form, the CDR3 reads TGTGCCAGCAGTTACGGCGGTTCGAACACTGAAGCTTTCTTT. It encodes CASSYGGSNTEAFF.